This TCR beta chain was identified in a study of early T cells in non-severe SARS-CoV-2 infection. TCRdb reanalysed the 5' RACE reads using MiXCR and keeps one entry per CDR3 protein. This sample has some 98,000 distinct CDR3 sequences, with approximately 15% found just once. Relative to its sample, this clonotype is medium-sized. Looked up from germline, CDR1 is MDHEN and CDR2 is SYDVKM. V dropped 7 bases and J dropped 4; count of bases not matched to a gene: 5. The CDR3 is 14 amino acids. The sequence was obtained from an adult who was a healthcare worker with PCR-confirmed SARS-CoV-2 infection or an uninfected control (not recorded which). The rearrangement joins TRBV28 to TRBJ1-5; TRBD1 matches 9 bases. Input material: whole blood. The CDR3, as DNA: TGTGCCAGCACCACACAGGGGGCGAATCAGCCCCAGCATTTT. Amino acids: CASTTQGANQPQHF.